These 14 T cell receptor beta chains were sequenced from one sample in a study of molecular identifiers for immune sequencing clone quantification (dated by TCRdb to the late 2010s). Library creation used PCR. The instrument was an Illumina HiSeq 4000. The raw public data were reprocessed by TCRdb itself: fastp quality trimming at Q25, MiXCR clonotype calling, in-frame beta chains only. Rows with one shared CDR3 protein collapse into an entry with the most common genes and DNA. The sample contains approximately 63,000 distinct CDR3 sequences, under 20% of them found a single time. The ten largest account for 1.4% of the sample. Sequencing used naive CD8+ T cells from blood, with Jurkat cell RNA spiked in. Interpreted using the paper, the cell subset or site label stands for: FACS-sorted CD8+CD4-CCR7+CD45RA+ naive T cells. These receptors all stem from a human donor in good health. Some libraries in this study had Jurkat cell RNA spiked in.

The V call is TRBV10-3, the J call TRBJ1-1; D unresolved. The CDR3 is made up of 15 amino acids. Trimming took off 3 bases at V and 0 bases at J, with 11 bases between the two ends. CDR1 and CDR2 from the germline V gene are ENHRY and SYGVKD. CDR3 amino acids: CAISDDDRMNTEAFF. For the CDR3, the DNA is TGTGCCATCAGTGACGATGACCGTATGAACACTGAAGCTTTCTTT.

This clonotype was seen at least ten times. This CDR3 reads CASSDEGGSSNQPQHF. CDR3 sequence (DNA): TGTGCCAGCAGTGATGAGGGGGGTAGTAGCAATCAGCCCCAGCATTTT. This chain uses TRBV25-1 with TRBJ1-5; TRBD1 might be the D (6 bases). Germline CDR1 reads MGHDK; CDR2 reads SYGVNS. The V end lost 3 bases, the J end lost 0 bases, and 12 bases lay between the germline ends. The CDR3 is made up of 16 amino acids. Filled out from reference TRBV25-1 and TRBJ1-5, the complete variable domain reads EADIYQTPRYLVIGTGKKITLECSQTMGHDKMYWYQQDPGMELHLIHYSYGVNSTEKGDLSSESTVSRIRTEHFPLTLESARPSHTSQYLCASSDEGGSSNQPQHFGDGTRLSIL.

This clonotype appeared many times. J is TRBJ2-3 and V is TRBV11-2; D is perhaps TRBD2 (6 bases). The germline gives CDR1 SGHAT, CDR2 FQNNGV. The CDR3 extends over 12 amino acids. The V gene lost 4 bases and the J gene lost 5 bases, with 7 bases spanning the gap. The CDR3 region is CASSWGVDTQYF. DNA for the CDR3: TGTGCCAGCAGCTGGGGGGTAGATACGCAGTATTTT.

Note on this clonotype: A single base separates this from a much larger clone, so it may be a read error. The chain couples TRBV19 to TRBJ1-1, with a tentative D call TRBD1 (5 bases). Germline CDR1 and CDR2: LNHDA and SQIVND (reference sequence). CDR3 length: 12 amino acids. As DNA, the CDR3 is TGTACCAGTAGCAATCTGGGACCTGAAGCTTTCTTT. This gives the protein CTSSNLGPEAFF.

In the case of this clonotype: A clone one base away is much larger, so this may be a read error. The CDR3: CASSQARSGASVLTF. CDR3 DNA: TGCGCCAGCAGCCAAGCCAGGTCTGGGGCCAGCGTCCTGACTTTC. The chain uses TRBV4-3 and TRBJ2-6; a possible D gene is TRBD1 (5 bases). Germline CDR1 is LGHNA and CDR2 is YSLEER. CDR3 length: 15 amino acids.

This clonotype was counted at least ten times. The chain uses TRBV28 and TRBJ2-7; 12 bases line up with TRBD2. V lost 4 bases, J lost 1 base, and 5 bases stayed unmatched. Germline CDR1 is MDHEN and CDR2 is SYDVKM. The CDR3 totals 16 residues. In nucleotides, the CDR3 is TGTGCCAGCAGTTCCCGACTAGCGGGAGTGTCCTACGAGCAGTACTTC. Residues: CASSSRLAGVSYEQYF.

This clonotype was seen ten or more times. The CDR3 here is CASSYGGNEQFF. For the CDR3, the DNA is TGTGCCAGCAGTTATGGGGGCAATGAGCAGTTCTTC. The chain is built from TRBV6-2 or TRBV6-3 and TRBJ2-1; D is possibly TRBD1 or TRBD2 (5 bases each). The CDR3 loop spans 12 amino acids. Germline V CDR1 and CDR2: MNHEY, SVGEGT. Trimming cost V 3 bases and J 6 bases, with 6 bases left between them.

This clonotype was recorded at least ten times. The chain combines TRBV5-5 with TRBJ2-7; 9 bases map to TRBD1. Germline CDR1 is SGHKS and CDR2 is YYEKEE (reference sequence). Losses at the gene ends were 0 bases for V and 2 bases for J; bases not matched to a gene: 9. The length of the CDR3 is 17 residues. CDR3 in DNA: TGTGCCAGCAGCTTGGAAACGAGGACAGGGGACCCCTACGAGCAGTACTTC. Amino acid sequence: CASSLETRTGDPYEQYF.

There are many counts of this clonotype. The V and J genes are TRBV7-6 and TRBJ2-2, with 11 bases aligning to TRBD2. Trimming cost V 1 base and J 7 bases; bases outside gene matches: 5. Germline V CDR1 and CDR2: SGHVS, FNYEAQ. The CDR3 sequence is 16 residues long. CDR3 sequence: CASSLVAGGEIGELFF. The CDR3 DNA reads as TGTGCCAGCAGCTTAGTAGCGGGAGGGGAGATCGGGGAGCTGTTTTTT.

The chain is built from TRBV27 and TRBJ2-7, with 7 bases aligning to TRBD1. This CDR3 is built from 12 residues. Germline loops: CDR1 MNHEY, CDR2 SMNVEV (reference sequence). CDR3 DNA sequence: TGTGGCAGTAGTTTAGGGGGCGACGAGCAGTACTTC. Its protein is CGSSLGGDEQYF.

With regard to this clonotype: One base away lies a much larger clone, so this may be a sequencing read error. It is likely a read error, because the conserved phenylalanine at the end of the CDR3 is missing. The chain recombines TRBV19 with TRBJ2-5, with D maybe TRBD1 (6 bases). Trimming took 2 bases from V and 0 from J, leaving 10 bases between them. This CDR3 has 15 residues. The V gene's germline CDR1 is LNHDA and CDR2 SQIVND (reference sequence). CDR3 protein: CASSIPWDNQETQYL. In DNA form, the CDR3 reads TGTGCCAGTAGTATACCCTGGGACAACCAAGAGACCCAGTACCTC.

The chain carries TRBV5-4 and TRBJ2-5; tentatively, D is TRBD2 (5 bases). CDR1 SGHNT and CDR2 YYREEE come from the germline V gene (reference sequence). CDR3 length: 13 amino acids. Trimming cost V 2 bases and J 7 bases, with 12 bases left between them. CDR3 in amino acids: CASSFADEGTQYF. Written as DNA, the CDR3 is TGTGCCAGCAGCTTCGCGGATGAGGGGACCCAGTACTTC.

As concerns this clonotype: The CDR3 carries no conserved terminal phenylalanine or tryptophan, so it likely arises from a read error. V gene TRBV20-1 combines with J gene TRBJ2-3, with no clear D. CDR1 and CDR2 (germline): DFQATT, SNEGSKA (reference sequence). V shed 3 bases and J shed 6 bases, with 13 bases lying between them. The CDR3 sequence is 13 residues long. CDR3 amino acids: CSASYSWADTQYS. CDR3 nucleotides: TGCAGTGCTAGCTACAGTTGGGCGGATACGCAGTATTCT.

The DNA of the CDR3 is TGTGCCAGCAGTTTATTACCCGGGATCACCTACGAGCAGTACTTC. Protein: CASSLLPGITYEQYF. The rearrangement links TRBV27 to TRBJ2-7, with D maybe TRBD2 (5 bases). CDR1 and CDR2 from the germline V gene are MNHEY and SMNVEV (reference sequence). Trimming stripped 1 base from V and 2 bases from J, with 12 bases between. The length of the CDR3 is 15 residues.